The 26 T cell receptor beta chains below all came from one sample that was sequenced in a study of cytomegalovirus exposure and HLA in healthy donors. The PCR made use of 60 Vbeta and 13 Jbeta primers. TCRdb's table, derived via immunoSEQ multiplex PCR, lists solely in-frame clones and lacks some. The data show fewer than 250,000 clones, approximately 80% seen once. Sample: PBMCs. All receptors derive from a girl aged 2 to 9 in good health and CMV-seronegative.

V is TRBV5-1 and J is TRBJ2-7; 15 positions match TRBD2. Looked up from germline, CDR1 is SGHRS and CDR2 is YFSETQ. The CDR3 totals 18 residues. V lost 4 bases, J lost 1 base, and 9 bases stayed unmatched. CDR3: CASSRRTSGRAGSYEQYF. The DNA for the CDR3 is TGCGCCAGCAGCCGACGGACTAGCGGGAGGGCCGGGTCCTACGAGCAGTACTTC.

The CDR3 nucleotides are TGTGCCACGGTGACTACCCGGAAGCTCGGCCACTTCTTC. Protein sequence: CATVTTRKLGHFF. V gene TRBV7-9 combines with J gene TRBJ2-1; weak D call: TRBD2 (5 bases). The V end was cut by 10 bases, the J end by 16 bases, with 26 bases between. The CDR3 extends over 13 amino acids. Germline V CDR1 and CDR2: SEHNR, FQNEAQ (reference sequence).

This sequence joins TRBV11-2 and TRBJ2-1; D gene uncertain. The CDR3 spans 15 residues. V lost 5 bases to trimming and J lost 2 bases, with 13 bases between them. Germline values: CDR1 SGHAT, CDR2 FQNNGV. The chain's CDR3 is CASSPGGSAYNEQFF. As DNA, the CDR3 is TGTGCCAGCAGCCCCGGTGGCAGCGCCTACAATGAGCAGTTCTTC.

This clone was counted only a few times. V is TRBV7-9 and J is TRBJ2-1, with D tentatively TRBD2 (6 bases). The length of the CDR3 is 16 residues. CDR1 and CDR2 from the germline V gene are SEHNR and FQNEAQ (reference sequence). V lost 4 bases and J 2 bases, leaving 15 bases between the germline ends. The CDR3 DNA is TGTGCCAGCAGCTCGGGAGCCAAATTAACCTACAATGAGCAGTTCTTC. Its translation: CASSSGAKLTYNEQFF.

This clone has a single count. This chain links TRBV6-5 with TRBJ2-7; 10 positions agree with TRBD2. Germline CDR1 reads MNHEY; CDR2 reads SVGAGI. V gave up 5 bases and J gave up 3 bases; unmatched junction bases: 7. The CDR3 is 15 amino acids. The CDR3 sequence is CASSRSGGALYEQYF. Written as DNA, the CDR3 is TGTGCCAGCAGTCGAAGCGGGGGGGCCCTCTACGAGCAGTACTTC.

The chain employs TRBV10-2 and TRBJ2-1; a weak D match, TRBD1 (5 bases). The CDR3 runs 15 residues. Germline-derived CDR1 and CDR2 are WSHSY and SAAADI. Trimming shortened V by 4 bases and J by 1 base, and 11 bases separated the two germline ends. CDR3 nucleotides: TGCGCCAGCAGTGCACAGGTAAATTCCTACAATGAGCAGTTCTTC. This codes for CASSAQVNSYNEQFF.

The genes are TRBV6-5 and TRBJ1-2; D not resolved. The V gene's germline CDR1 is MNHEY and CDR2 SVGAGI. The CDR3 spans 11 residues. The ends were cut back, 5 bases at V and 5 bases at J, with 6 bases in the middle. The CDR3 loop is CASSGIYGYTF. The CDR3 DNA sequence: TGTGCCAGCAGTGGCATATATGGCTACACCTTC.

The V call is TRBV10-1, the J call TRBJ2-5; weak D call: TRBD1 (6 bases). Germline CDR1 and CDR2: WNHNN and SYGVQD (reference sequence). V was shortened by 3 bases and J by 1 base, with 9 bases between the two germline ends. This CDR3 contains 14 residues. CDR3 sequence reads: CASSEQGVQETQYF. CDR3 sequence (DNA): TGCGCCAGCAGTGAACAGGGCGTCCAAGAGACCCAGTACTTC.

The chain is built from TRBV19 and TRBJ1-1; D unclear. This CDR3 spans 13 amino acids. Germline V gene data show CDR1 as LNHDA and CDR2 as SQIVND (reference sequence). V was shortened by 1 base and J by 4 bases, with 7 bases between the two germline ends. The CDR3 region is CASSIVRGTEAFF. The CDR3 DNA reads TGTGCCAGTAGTATAGTTCGGGGCACTGAAGCTTTCTTT.

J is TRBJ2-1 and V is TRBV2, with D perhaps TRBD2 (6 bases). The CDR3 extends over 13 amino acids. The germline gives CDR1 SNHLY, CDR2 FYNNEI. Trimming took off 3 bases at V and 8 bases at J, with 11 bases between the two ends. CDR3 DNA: TGTGCCAGCAGTGACCGACTAGTCGATGAGCAGTTCTTC. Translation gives CASSDRLVDEQFF.

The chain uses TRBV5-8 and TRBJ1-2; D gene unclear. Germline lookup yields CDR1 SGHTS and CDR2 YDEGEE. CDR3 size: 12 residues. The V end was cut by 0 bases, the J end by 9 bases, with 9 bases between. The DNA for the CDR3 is TGTGCCAGCAGCTTGGTTACGAGAAGCTACACCTTC. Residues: CASSLVTRSYTF.

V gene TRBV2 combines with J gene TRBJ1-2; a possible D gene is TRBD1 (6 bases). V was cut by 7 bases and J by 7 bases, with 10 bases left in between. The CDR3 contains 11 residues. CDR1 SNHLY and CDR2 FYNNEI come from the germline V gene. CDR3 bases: TGTGCCAGCACCTCAGGGGCTGGCTACACCTTC. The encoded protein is CASTSGAGYTF.

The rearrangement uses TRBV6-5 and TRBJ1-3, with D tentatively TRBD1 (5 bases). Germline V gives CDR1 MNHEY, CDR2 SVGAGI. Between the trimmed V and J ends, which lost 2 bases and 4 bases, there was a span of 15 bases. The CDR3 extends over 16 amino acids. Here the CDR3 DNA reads TGTGCCAGCAGTTACGGGGACTCGTTCCCAGGAAACACCATATATTTT. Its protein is CASSYGDSFPGNTIYF.

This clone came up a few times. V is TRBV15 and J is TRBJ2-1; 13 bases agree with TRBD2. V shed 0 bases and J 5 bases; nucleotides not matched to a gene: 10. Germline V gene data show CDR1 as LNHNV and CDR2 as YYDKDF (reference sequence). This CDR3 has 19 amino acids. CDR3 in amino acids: CATSRDRTSGRRVDNEQFF. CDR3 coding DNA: TGTGCCACCAGCAGAGATAGGACTAGCGGGAGAAGGGTGGACAATGAGCAGTTCTTC.

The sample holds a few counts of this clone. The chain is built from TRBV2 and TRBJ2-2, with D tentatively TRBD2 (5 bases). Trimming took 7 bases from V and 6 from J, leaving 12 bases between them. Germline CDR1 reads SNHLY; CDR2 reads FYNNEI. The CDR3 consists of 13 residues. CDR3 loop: CASTRAPAGELFF. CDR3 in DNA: TGTGCCAGCACGAGGGCTCCAGCCGGGGAGCTGTTTTTT.

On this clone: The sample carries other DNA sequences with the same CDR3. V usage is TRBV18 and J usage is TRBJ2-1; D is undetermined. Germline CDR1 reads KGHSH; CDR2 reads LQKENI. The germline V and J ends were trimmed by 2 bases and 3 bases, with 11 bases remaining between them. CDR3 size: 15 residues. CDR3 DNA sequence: TGTGCCAGCTCACCAGAGCGACGGAGCTACAATGAGCAGTTCTTC. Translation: CASSPERRSYNEQFF.

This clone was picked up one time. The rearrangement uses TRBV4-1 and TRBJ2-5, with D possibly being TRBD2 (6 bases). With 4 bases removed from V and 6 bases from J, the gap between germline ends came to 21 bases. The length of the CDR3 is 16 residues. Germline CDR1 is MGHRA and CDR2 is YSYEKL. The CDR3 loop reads CASSPGLKGGVKTQYF. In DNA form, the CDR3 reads TGCGCCAGCAGCCCTGGACTAAAAGGTGGAGTAAAGACCCAGTACTTC.

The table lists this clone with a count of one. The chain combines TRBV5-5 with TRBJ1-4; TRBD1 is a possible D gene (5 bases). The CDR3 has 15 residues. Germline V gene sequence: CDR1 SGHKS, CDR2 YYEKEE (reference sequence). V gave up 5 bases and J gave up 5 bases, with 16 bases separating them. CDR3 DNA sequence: TGTGCCAGCAGTCTAACCCCCGGGGGGAATGAAAAACTGTTTTTT. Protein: CASSLTPGGNEKLFF. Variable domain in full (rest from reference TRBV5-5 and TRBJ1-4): DAGVTQSPTHLIKTRGQQVTLRCSPISGHKSVSWYQQVLGQGPQFIFQYYEKEERGRGNFPDRFSARQFPNYSSELNVNALLLGDSALYLCASSLTPGGNEKLFFGSGTQLSVL.

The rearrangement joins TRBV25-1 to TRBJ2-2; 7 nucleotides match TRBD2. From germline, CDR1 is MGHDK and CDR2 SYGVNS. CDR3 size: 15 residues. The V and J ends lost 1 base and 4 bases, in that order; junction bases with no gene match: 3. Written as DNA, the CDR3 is TGTGCCAGCAGTGAATTCTGGGAGGGCACCGGGGAGCTGTTTTTT. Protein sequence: CASSEFWEGTGELFF.

The CDR3 protein is CASRRADTQYF. CDR3 nucleotides: TGTGCCAGCAGACGGGCAGATACGCAGTATTTT. This chain connects TRBV6-5 to TRBJ2-3; no clear D. V lost 6 bases and J 4 bases, leaving 5 bases between the germline ends. The germline V gene has CDR1 MNHEY and CDR2 SVGAGI. The CDR3 sequence is 11 residues long.

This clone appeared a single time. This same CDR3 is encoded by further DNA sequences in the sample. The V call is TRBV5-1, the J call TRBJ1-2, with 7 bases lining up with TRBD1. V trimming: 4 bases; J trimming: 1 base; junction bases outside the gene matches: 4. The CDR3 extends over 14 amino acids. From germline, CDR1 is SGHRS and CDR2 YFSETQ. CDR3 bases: TGCGCCAGCAGCGTGACAGGGATTAACTATGGCTACACCTTC. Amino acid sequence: CASSVTGINYGYTF.

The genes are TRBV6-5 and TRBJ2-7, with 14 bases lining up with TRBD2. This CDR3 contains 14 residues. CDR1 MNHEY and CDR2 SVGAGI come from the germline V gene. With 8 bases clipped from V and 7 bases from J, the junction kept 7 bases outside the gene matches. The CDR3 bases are TGTGCCAGCGGCGCGACTAGCGGGAGGGCTGAGCAGTACTTC. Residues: CASGATSGRAEQYF.

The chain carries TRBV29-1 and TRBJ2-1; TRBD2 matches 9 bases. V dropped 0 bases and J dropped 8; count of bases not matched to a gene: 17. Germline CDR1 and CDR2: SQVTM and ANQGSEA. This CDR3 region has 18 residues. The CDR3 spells CSVEDLAGGPESIDEQFF. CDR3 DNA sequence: TGCAGCGTTGAAGATCTGGCGGGGGGGCCGGAGAGTATTGATGAGCAGTTCTTC.

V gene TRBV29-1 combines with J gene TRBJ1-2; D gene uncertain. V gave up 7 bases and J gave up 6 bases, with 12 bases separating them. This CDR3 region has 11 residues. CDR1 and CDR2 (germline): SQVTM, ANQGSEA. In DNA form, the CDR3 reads TGCAGCGACGCGAGGGAAGATGGCTACACCTTC. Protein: CSDAREDGYTF.

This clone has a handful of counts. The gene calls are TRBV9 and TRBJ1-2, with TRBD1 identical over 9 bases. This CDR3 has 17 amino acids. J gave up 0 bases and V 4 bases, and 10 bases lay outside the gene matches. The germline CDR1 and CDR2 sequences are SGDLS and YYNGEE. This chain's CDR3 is CASSLQGQGGANYGYTF. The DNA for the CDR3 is TGTGCCAGCAGCTTACAGGGACAGGGTGGTGCTAACTATGGCTACACCTTC.

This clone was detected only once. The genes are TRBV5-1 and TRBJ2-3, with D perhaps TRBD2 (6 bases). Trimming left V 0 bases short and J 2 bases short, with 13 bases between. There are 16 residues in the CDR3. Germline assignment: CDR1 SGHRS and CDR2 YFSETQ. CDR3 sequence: CASSLDVRENTDTQYF. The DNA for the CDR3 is TGCGCCAGCAGCTTGGATGTGCGGGAAAACACAGATACGCAGTATTTT.